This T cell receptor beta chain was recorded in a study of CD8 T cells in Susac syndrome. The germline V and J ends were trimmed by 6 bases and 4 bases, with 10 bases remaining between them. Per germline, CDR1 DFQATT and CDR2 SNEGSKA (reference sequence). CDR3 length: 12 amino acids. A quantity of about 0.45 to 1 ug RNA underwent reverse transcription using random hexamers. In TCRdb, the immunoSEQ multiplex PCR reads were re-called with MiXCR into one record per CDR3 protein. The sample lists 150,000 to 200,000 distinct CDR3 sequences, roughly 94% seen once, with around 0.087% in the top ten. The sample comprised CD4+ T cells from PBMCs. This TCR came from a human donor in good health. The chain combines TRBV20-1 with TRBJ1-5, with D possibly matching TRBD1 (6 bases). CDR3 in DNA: TGCAGTGCCCGGGACACAAATCAGCCCCAGCATTTT. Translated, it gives CSARDTNQPQHF.